The rows below give T cell receptor beta chains drawn from one sample of a study of blood T cell repertoires in COVID-19. Profiling relied on immunoSEQ multiplex PCR, and the TCRdb table lists in-frame clones only, not all of them. The data hold some 160,000 clones, with around four fifths observed a single time. The sample consisted of peripheral blood. The receptor set was obtained from an elderly woman with COVID-19, enrolled during active disease. Each CDR3 is given with its conserved first and last residue. A D gene is named only where the DNA matches it firmly. Clone size, where shown, is once, few, many, or a class for clones that have expanded.

d_gene	len	v_gene	j_gene	abundance	CDR3aa	CDR3nt
.	14	TRBV5-1	TRBJ1-2	.	CASSWHIGEEGYTF	TGCGCCAGCAGCTGGCACATAGGGGAGGAGGGCTACACCTTC
.	14	TRBV3-1/TRBV3-2	TRBJ1-1	.	CASSQASYGTEAFF	TGTGCCAGCAGCCAAGCTTCCTATGGCACTGAAGCTTTCTTT
.	15	TRBV6-1	TRBJ1-5	.	CASSDQGILGQPQHF	TGTGCCAGCAGTGACCAGGGGATATTAGGTCAGCCCCAGCATTTT
.	15	TRBV7-9	TRBJ1-6	once	CASSLAGAGNSPLHF	TGTGCCAGCAGCTTAGCGGGGGCTGGGAATTCACCCCTCCACTTT
.	15	TRBV2	TRBJ1-1	.	CATKAGGSMNTEAFF	TGTGCCACCAAAGCGGGAGGGAGCATGAACACTGAAGCTTTCTTT
TRBD2	18	TRBV5-1	TRBJ2-3	.	CASSSLELAGGVADTQYF	TGCGCCAGCAGCTCCCTAGAACTGGCGGGGGGAGTCGCAGATACGCAGTATTTT
.	12	TRBV3-1/TRBV3-2	TRBJ1-2	.	CASSHGLGGYTF	TGTGCCAGCAGCCATGGACTGGGTGGCTACACCTTC
TRBD2	16	TRBV18	TRBJ2-7	.	CASSPLAWREGDEQYF	TGTGCCAGCTCACCACTTGCTTGGCGGGAGGGCGACGAGCAGTACTTC
TRBD1	14	TRBV5-1	TRBJ2-5	.	CASSLYRGEETQYF	TGCGCCAGCAGCTTGTACAGGGGAGAGGAGACCCAGTACTTC
.	18	TRBV4-1	TRBJ1-5	few	CASSLRLGGGYSNQPQHF	TGCGCCAGCAGCCTACGATTGGGGGGAGGTTATAGCAATCAGCCCCAGCATTTT
.	15	TRBV3-1/TRBV3-2	TRBJ2-7	.	CASSQGVVYSYEQYF	TGTGCCAGCAGCCAAGGAGTAGTATACTCCTACGAGCAGTACTTC
.	12	TRBV29-1	TRBJ1-2	.	CSVAQGGHGYTF	TGCAGCGTTGCTCAAGGGGGTCATGGCTACACCTTC
TRBD1	16	TRBV7-9	TRBJ1-1	.	CASRKGTGVVNTEAFF	TGTGCCAGCAGAAAAGGGACAGGGGTAGTGAACACTGAAGCTTTCTTT
.	17	TRBV11-3	TRBJ1-2	.	CASSFDRPEYPYYGYTF	TGTGCCAGCAGCTTCGACAGGCCGGAGTATCCTTACTATGGCTACACCTTC
.	15	TRBV27	TRBJ2-1	.	CASRRPGVNSIEQFF	TGTGCCAGCAGGAGGCCGGGGGTTAATAGCATTGAGCAGTTCTTC
TRBD1	14	TRBV18	TRBJ2-2	.	CASSPGQAVGELFF	TGTGCCAGCTCACCCGGACAGGCGGTCGGGGAGCTGTTTTTT
.	14	TRBV5-4	TRBJ2-7	.	CASSSGTGSHEQYF	TGTGCCAGCAGCTCTGGCACAGGGAGTCACGAGCAGTACTTC
.	14	TRBV3-1/TRBV3-2	TRBJ1-2	.	CASSQRDLDYGYTF	TGTGCCAGCAGCCAGAGGGACTTAGACTATGGCTACACCTTC
TRBD1	16	TRBV6-5	TRBJ2-5	.	CASSSQGQGNRETQYF	TGTGCCAGCAGTTCACAGGGACAGGGAAACCGGGAGACCCAGTACTTC
TRBD1	16	TRBV5-4	TRBJ1-2	.	CASSLALRQGSYGYTF	TGTGCCAGCAGCTTGGCATTGAGACAGGGGTCTTATGGCTACACCTTC
.	12	TRBV7-6	TRBJ2-1	.	CASSQSRNEQFF	TGTGCCAGCAGCCAAAGCCGCAATGAGCAGTTCTTC
.	13	TRBV4-1	TRBJ1-6	.	CASSQEQNSPLHF	TGCGCCAGCAGCCAAGAGCAGAATTCACCCCTCCACTTT
.	15	TRBV11-2	TRBJ2-7	.	CASSLSYLSAFEQYF	TGTGCCAGCAGCCTTAGCTACCTTTCAGCCTTCGAGCAGTACTTC
.	13	TRBV2	TRBJ2-7	few	CASHNSGSYEQYF	TGTGCCAGCCATAATAGCGGCTCCTACGAGCAGTACTTC
TRBD1	15	TRBV6-1	TRBJ2-7	.	CASSEWGQGAYEQYF	TGTGCCAGCAGTGAATGGGGACAGGGGGCCTACGAGCAGTACTTC
.	17	TRBV5-1	TRBJ2-1	.	CASSGSQGRSTYNEQFF	TGCGCCAGCAGCGGCTCACAGGGTCGTTCAACCTACAATGAGCAGTTCTTC
.	14	TRBV5-6	TRBJ2-3	.	CASSLSRGADTQYF	TGTGCCAGCAGCTTGTCCAGGGGAGCAGATACGCAGTATTTT
TRBD1	14	TRBV19	TRBJ1-1	few	CASSNRGSDTEAFF	TGTGCCAGTAGTAACAGGGGCTCGGACACTGAAGCTTTCTTT
TRBD2	16	TRBV5-1	TRBJ2-7	few	CASSLGVASGTEEQYF	TGCGCCAGCAGCTTGGGTGTGGCTAGCGGGACTGAAGAGCAGTACTTC
.	17	TRBV15	TRBJ1-4	few	CATSRDGGAGLGEKLFF	TGTGCCACCAGCAGAGATGGTGGGGCAGGCCTCGGTGAAAAACTGTTTTTT
.	15	TRBV7-2	TRBJ1-2	.	CASSLKALEGYGYTF	TGTGCCAGCAGCTTAAAGGCCCTAGAGGGCTATGGCTACACCTTC
TRBD1	13	TRBV2	TRBJ1-1	few	CASSGQGLAEAFF	TGTGCCAGCTCCGGACAGGGGCTCGCTGAAGCTTTCTTT
.	15	TRBV2	TRBJ2-5	.	CASRGQGGGQETQYF	TGTGCCAGCCGAGGGCAGGGAGGGGGCCAAGAGACCCAGTACTTC
TRBD2	17	TRBV11-2	TRBJ2-1	.	CASSSPGRGISYNEQFF	TGTGCCAGCAGCTCCCCGGGGCGGGGGATATCCTACAATGAGCAGTTCTTC
TRBD1	14	TRBV2	TRBJ2-7	few	CASKQGAGTYEQYF	TGTGCCAGCAAACAGGGGGCGGGTACCTACGAGCAGTACTTC
TRBD2	14	TRBV5-4	TRBJ2-3	.	CASSTTSGTDTQYF	TGTGCCAGCAGCACAACTAGCGGAACAGATACGCAGTATTTT
.	15	TRBV5-4	TRBJ1-2	few	CASSPHSEANYGYTF	TGTGCCAGCAGCCCCCACTCGGAGGCTAACTATGGCTACACCTTC
TRBD2	15	TRBV19	TRBJ2-5	.	CASSMALGGSETQYF	TGTGCCAGTAGTATGGCCTTGGGCGGGAGCGAGACCCAGTACTTC
TRBD2	15	TRBV19	TRBJ2-1	.	CASSTASGGYNEQFF	TGTGCCAGTAGTACCGCTAGCGGGGGATACAATGAGCAGTTCTTC
.	12	TRBV10-3	TRBJ2-4	.	CAISEEGVIQYF	TGTGCCATCAGTGAAGAGGGGGTCATTCAGTACTTC
.	14	TRBV27	TRBJ2-5	.	CASSFSGGLETQYF	TGTGCCAGCAGTTTCTCGGGGGGCCTGGAGACCCAGTACTTC
.	14	TRBV5-1	TRBJ2-5	.	CASSPGTIVETQYF	TGCGCCAGCAGCCCTGGGACAATTGTGGAGACCCAGTACTTC
TRBD1	15	TRBV6-6	TRBJ2-7	.	CASSQGTGGWYEQYF	TGTGCCAGCAGTCAAGGGACAGGGGGCTGGTACGAGCAGTACTTC
.	14	TRBV3-1/TRBV3-2	TRBJ1-4	.	CASSLDISVEKLFF	TGTGCCAGCAGCCTGGACATTAGTGTTGAAAAACTGTTTTTT
.	16	TRBV19	TRBJ2-3	.	CASSIEGRGDGDTQYF	TGTGCCAGTAGTATTGAGGGCAGGGGAGATGGGGATACGCAGTATTTT
TRBD1	15	TRBV18	TRBJ1-4	once	CASSQGTGSEEKLFF	TGTGCCAGCTCACAAGGGACAGGGAGCGAGGAAAAACTGTTTTTT
TRBD1	13	TRBV11-2	TRBJ1-2	.	CASSTGDSYGYTF	TGTGCCAGCAGCACCGGGGACAGCTATGGCTACACCTTC
TRBD1	15	TRBV5-5	TRBJ2-7	.	CASSRTGGYSYEQYF	TGTGCCAGCAGCAGGACAGGGGGCTACTCCTACGAGCAGTACTTC
.	16	TRBV19	TRBJ2-1	.	CASSISPGSSYNEQFF	TGTGCCAGTAGTATTTCTCCGGGGAGCTCCTACAATGAGCAGTTCTTC
.	16	TRBV5-1	TRBJ2-2	.	CASSLAAGAVTGELFF	TGCGCCAGCAGCTTGGCTGCAGGGGCAGTCACCGGGGAGCTGTTTTTT
TRBD1	15	TRBV6-5	TRBJ1-2	few	CASSYVGTGGSGYTF	TGTGCCAGCAGTTACGTCGGGACAGGGGGCTCTGGCTACACCTTC
.	11	TRBV10-3	TRBJ2-7	.	CAIRPADEQYF	TGTGCCATACGACCGGCGGACGAGCAGTACTTC
TRBD2	17	TRBV5-1	TRBJ2-1	.	CASSLWNSGGSYNEQFF	TGCGCCAGCAGCTTGTGGAATAGCGGGGGCTCCTACAATGAGCAGTTCTTC
.	15	TRBV7-9	TRBJ1-2	.	CASSLTASSNYGYTF	TGTGCCAGCAGCTTAACAGCTTCGTCTAACTATGGCTACACCTTC
TRBD2	11	TRBV2	TRBJ2-6	.	CASSPGGVLTF	TGTGCCAGCTCTCCGGGGGGCGTCCTGACTTTC
.	13	TRBV5-1	TRBJ1-1	.	CASSSRVAAEAFF	TGCGCCAGCAGCTCCAGGGTTGCAGCTGAAGCTTTCTTT